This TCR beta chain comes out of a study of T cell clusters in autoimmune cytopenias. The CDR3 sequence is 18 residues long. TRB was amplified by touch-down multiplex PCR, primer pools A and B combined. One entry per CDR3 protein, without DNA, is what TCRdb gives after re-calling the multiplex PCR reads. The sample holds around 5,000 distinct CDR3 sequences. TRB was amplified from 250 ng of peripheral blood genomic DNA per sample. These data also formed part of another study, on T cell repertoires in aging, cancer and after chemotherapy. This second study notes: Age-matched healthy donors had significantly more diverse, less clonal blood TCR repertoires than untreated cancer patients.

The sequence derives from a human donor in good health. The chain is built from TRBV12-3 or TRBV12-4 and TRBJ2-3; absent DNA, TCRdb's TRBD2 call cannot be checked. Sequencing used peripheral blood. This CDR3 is CASSLDRSSGTSTDTQYF.